This T cell receptor beta chain was obtained from a study of cytomegalovirus exposure and HLA in healthy donors. Study-level results: The classifier reportedly diagnosed cytomegalovirus status with high specificity and sensitivity.

V dropped 1 base and J dropped 3; count of bases not matched to a gene: 19. This CDR3 comprises 19 residues. The V gene's germline CDR1 is SGHTS and CDR2 YDEGEE. PCR involved 60 Vbeta and 13 Jbeta primers. Sequencing used immunoSEQ multiplex PCR; TCRdb keeps in-frame clones, though not all of them. This table holds 110,000 to 150,000 clones, about 80% found once. In regard to this clone: Its matching antigen is unknown.

This clonotype originated in a woman aged 55-69 years in good health and CMV-seropositive. This rearrangement joins TRBV5-8 to TRBJ2-7; TRBD2 matches 7 bases. Input material: PBMCs. The CDR3 reads CASSLRTTEGLAVFYEQYF. The DNA for the CDR3 is TGTGCCAGCAGCTTGAGGACTACGGAGGGGCTAGCGGTTTTCTACGAGCAGTACTTC.